The 12 T cell receptor beta chains below were found in one sample sequenced in a study of control samples from healthy donors and cancer patients. Generated by immunoSEQ multiplex PCR, the TCRdb table keeps only in-frame clones and is missing some. The table lists about 130,000 clones, 92% of them singletons. The specimen was blood. These receptors were obtained from a woman between 45 and 65 years old in good health.

The chain recombines TRBV4-1 with TRBJ1-1; 7 positions match TRBD1. With 7 bases clipped from V and 6 bases from J, the junction kept 14 bases outside the gene matches. CDR3 length: 15 amino acids. Looked up from germline, CDR1 is MGHRA and CDR2 is YSYEKL. CDR3 sequence (DNA): TGCGCCAGCAACCGGGACAGTGCCACTTTGGCTGAAGCTTTCTTT. Its translation: CASNRDSATLAEAFF.

The chain recombines TRBV21-1 with TRBJ1-6. TRBV21-1 is marked as a pseudogene. The CDR3 has 15 amino acids. The CDR3 spells CASSHLGVDNTPLHF. The CDR3 region has the DNA TGTGCCAGCAGTCACCTGGGGGTGGACAACACACCCCTCCACTTT.

A single count supports this clone. The gene calls are TRBV7-9 and TRBJ1-5; D unclear. CDR1 and CDR2 from the germline V gene are SEHNR and FQNEAQ (reference sequence). Trimming shortened V by 4 bases and J by 2 bases, and 3 bases separated the two germline ends. The CDR3 consists of 12 residues. CDR3 region: CASSWGNQPQHF. CDR3 nucleotides: TGTGCCAGCAGCTGGGGCAATCAGCCCCAGCATTTT.

The chain couples TRBV18 to TRBJ1-2; 7 bases match TRBD1. V was pared by 6 bases and J by 6 bases, with 10 bases of the junction left unmatched. CDR1 and CDR2 (germline): KGHSH, LQKENI. The CDR3 is 14 residues long. CDR3 loop: CASSPTGTVDGYTF. The CDR3 nucleotides are TGTGCCAGCTCCCCTACCGGGACAGTAGATGGCTACACCTTC.

This chain uses TRBV3-1 (or the pseudogene TRBV3-2) with TRBJ1-2, with no clear D. Trimming pared 4 bases from V and 7 bases from J, leaving 22 bases between. There are 16 residues in the CDR3. The germline CDR1 and CDR2 sequences are LGHDT and YNNKEL (reference sequence). The CDR3 region is CASSPLWARESGGYTF. The CDR3 bases are TGTGCCAGCAGCCCGCTTTGGGCCAGAGAAAGCGGTGGCTACACCTTC.

This chain links TRBV19 with TRBJ1-5; D gene ambiguous. The germline CDR1 and CDR2 sequences are LNHDA and SQIVND (reference sequence). The V end lost 5 bases, the J end lost 1 base, and 12 bases lay between the germline ends. This CDR3 has 15 residues. CDR3 nucleotides: TGTGCCAGTAGTCTAGGGCCAAGGAGCAATCAGCCCCAGCATTTT. As protein: CASSLGPRSNQPQHF.

The sample holds one count of this clone. The gene calls are TRBV3-1 (or the pseudogene TRBV3-2) and TRBJ2-7, with 15 bases fitting TRBD2. J lost 3 bases, V lost 1 base, and 16 bases had no gene match. This CDR3 has 21 amino acids. Germline CDR1 LGHDT, CDR2 YNNKEL (reference sequence). CDR3 coding DNA: TGTGCCAGCAGCCAAGTGTTCCCAGGACTAGCGGGAGGGGGGCGCAGCTACGAGCAGTACTTC. The encoded protein is CASSQVFPGLAGGGRSYEQYF.

V usage is TRBV5-1 and J usage is TRBJ2-3, with D perhaps being TRBD1 or TRBD2 (5 bases each). Germline CDR1 and CDR2: SGHRS and YFSETQ. This CDR3 has 16 amino acids. V was cut by 0 bases and J by 0 bases, with 11 bases left in between. The CDR3 spells CASSLVGGLSTDTQYF. The CDR3 bases are TGCGCCAGCAGCTTGGTTGGGGGTCTAAGCACAGATACGCAGTATTTT.

The chain joins TRBV19 to TRBJ2-7, with 8 bases lining up with TRBD1. The CDR3 consists of 13 residues. With 4 bases clipped from V and 4 bases from J, the junction kept 3 bases outside the gene matches. CDR1 is LNHDA and CDR2 is SQIVND in the germline V gene (reference sequence). The CDR3 sequence: CASSKDRGYEQYF. The CDR3, as DNA: TGTGCCAGTAGTAAAGACAGGGGTTACGAGCAGTACTTC.

This chain joins TRBV5-5 and TRBJ1-1; TRBD1 is a possible D gene (6 bases). This CDR3 is built from 14 residues. CDR1 is SGHKS, CDR2 YYEKEE, per germline (reference sequence). V lost 7 bases and J lost 11, with 24 bases in between. The CDR3 coding sequence is TGTGCCAGCGACTTTGAAGGTGGGGGGCGCCGGGCTTTCTTT. It encodes CASDFEGGGRRAFF.

This clone is a singleton in its sample. V is TRBV4-1 and J is TRBJ2-7; the match to TRBD1 covers 10 bases. V shed 4 bases, J shed 7 bases, and the junction held 10 bases outside the gene matches. The CDR3 contains 15 residues. Germline CDR1 and CDR2: MGHRA and YSYEKL. CDR3 DNA: TGCGCCAGCAGCCGGAAGGGGACAGGGGCGGGAGAGCAGTACTTC. Residues: CASSRKGTGAGEQYF.

The J gene is TRBJ2-5, the V gene TRBV11-2, with TRBD1 identical over 8 bases. J lost 2 bases, V lost 2 bases, and 1 base had no gene match. This CDR3 spans 14 amino acids. Per germline, CDR1 SGHAT and CDR2 FQNNGV. CDR3 coding DNA: TGTGCCAGCAGCTTAACAGGGGGACAAGAGACCCAGTACTTC. Residues: CASSLTGGQETQYF.